The present entry profiles one TCR beta chain with its context. This receptor's antigen is unknown. Base qualities were left out, and no much larger clone turns up one base away. The data belong to a study of T cell repertoires in cytomegalovirus infection (dated by TCRdb to between 2018 and 2020). Concerning the study at large: Recently identified HLA-C-restricted CMV epitopes, whose presentation resists viral immunomodulation, were targeted by peptide stimulations together with well-studied HLA-B-restricted epitopes. The HLA type of each donor mattered for the analysis, because public TCR beta signatures pointed to carriage of CMV infection along with the matching HLA type.

Trimming removed 0 bases from V and 5 bases from J, leaving 10 bases between the germline ends. According to the germline V gene, CDR1 reads SQVTM and CDR2 reads ANQGSEA. CDR3 length: 13 amino acids, cysteine to phenylalanine. Only the CDR3 region is kept as DNA, spanning 39 bases read in frame from base 1. The research as a whole found: Carriers of CMV infection plus the relevant HLA type were discriminated by the cumulative frequency of public TCR beta family members in the study cohort and in an independent roughly 340-donor cohort. The ex vivo response was dominated by HLA-C-restricted CMV-specific TCR beta clonotypes, which also provided the single most frequent clonotype in two of eight donors.

The treatment or condition label of this sample denotes: in vitro stimulation with specific CMV peptide epitopes to enrich CMV-specific T cells. The sequencing machine was an Illumina HiSeq 1500. TCRdb trimmed the raw reads at Q25, called clones with MiXCR and kept productive beta chains. Each entry merges the rows of one CDR3 protein and shows their most common DNA and genes. For this sample there are about a million distinct CDR3 sequences; roughly 30% appear just once. More than 12% of the sample is in the top ten clones. The input for sequencing was cultured CD8+ T cells from PBMCs, taken from culture after CMV antigen stimulation. This sequence originates from a human donor in good health (CMV status not recorded). Some clones in this sample may be carry-over from other donors' samples. The chain is assembled from TRBV29-1 and TRBJ1-2, with no reliable assignment of the D segment. The nucleotide sequence is TGCAGCGTTGAAGATCTTGAGGGTTATGGCTACACCTTC. Translated, this is CSVEDLEGYGYTF.